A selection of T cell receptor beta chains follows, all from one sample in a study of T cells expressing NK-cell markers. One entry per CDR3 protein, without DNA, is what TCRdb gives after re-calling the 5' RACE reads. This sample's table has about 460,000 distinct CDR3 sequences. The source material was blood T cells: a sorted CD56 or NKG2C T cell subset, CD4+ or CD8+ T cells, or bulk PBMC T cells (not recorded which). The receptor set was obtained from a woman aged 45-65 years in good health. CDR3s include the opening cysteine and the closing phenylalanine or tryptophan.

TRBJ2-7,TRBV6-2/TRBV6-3,CASSYRDRGYEQYF
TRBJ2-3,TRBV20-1,CSASRPSGPSGADTQYF
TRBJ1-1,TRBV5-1,CASSLEDTGDTEAFF
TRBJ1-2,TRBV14,CASSQGAGALGFGYTF
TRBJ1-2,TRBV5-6,CASSSTSDAYGYTF
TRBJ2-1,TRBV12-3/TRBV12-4,CASKAGQVYNEQFF
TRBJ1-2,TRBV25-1,CASARAGIDSFYGYTF
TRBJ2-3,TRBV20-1,CSASRRTSAADTQYF
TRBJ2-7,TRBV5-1,CASSKANSYEQYF
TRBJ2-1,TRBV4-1,CASSQEVAGLWADEQFF
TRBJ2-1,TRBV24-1,CATSDSGLAGANNEQFF
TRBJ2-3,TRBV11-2,CASSSPGLFAQYF
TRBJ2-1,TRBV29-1,CSVAELAGGNEQFF
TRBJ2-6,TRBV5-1,CASSSPGPQRFPANVLTF
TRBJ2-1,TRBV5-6,CASSLGTSGDNEQFF
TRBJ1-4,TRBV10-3,CAISEGQGDNEKLFF
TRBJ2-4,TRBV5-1,CASAEQGAGNIQYF
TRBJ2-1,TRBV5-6,CASSLRVGLAGGRYEQFF
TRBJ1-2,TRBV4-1,CASSPTGGVGYGYTF
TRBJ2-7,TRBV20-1,CSAKPGDWDNSYEQYF
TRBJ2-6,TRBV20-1,CSARDPGQGKSPGANVLTF
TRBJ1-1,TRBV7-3,CASSLSRRTEAFF
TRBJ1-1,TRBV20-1,CSARSGGDTEAFF
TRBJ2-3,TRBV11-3,CASSLGPGTYSTDTQYF